This is a list of T cell receptor beta chains from one sample in a study of CD8 T cells in ankylosing spondylitis. TCRdb reprocessed the 5' RACE reads with MiXCR, giving one entry per CDR3 protein. Of about 360,000 distinct CDR3 sequences listed, 20% were seen once; the top ten hold about an eighth. The specimen was blood, either unsorted or a sorted T cell fraction (not recorded which). These receptors all come from a male donor with ankylosing spondylitis or in good health (not recorded which). Each CDR3 is given with its conserved first and last residue. D genes are given only for firm matches. Clone size is stated in some rows and not others, as once, few, many or a class when expanded.

j_call	d_call	clone_size	v_call	cdr3_nt	cdr3_aa
TRBJ2-3	NA	NA	TRBV3-1	TGTGCCAGCAGCCAAGGAGGGGCCCCCGAACATACGCAGTATTTT	CASSQGGAPEHTQYF
TRBJ2-7	NA	few	TRBV12-3/TRBV12-4	TGTGCCAGCAGTTTAGTCTACTACGAGCAGTACTTC	CASSLVYYEQYF
TRBJ2-6	NA	few	TRBV29-1	TGCAGCGTTGAAGTCCAGGGGTCTGGGGCCAACGTCCTGACTTTC	CSVEVQGSGANVLTF
TRBJ2-1	NA	few	TRBV3-1	TGTGCCAGCAGCCAAGTAGGGGAGTACAATGAGCAGTTCTTC	CASSQVGEYNEQFF
TRBJ2-7	TRBD1	few	TRBV27	TGTGCCAGCACCCCGTTAGGGGGCACGTACGAGCAGTACTTC	CASTPLGGTYEQYF
TRBJ2-7	TRBD1	few	TRBV12-3/TRBV12-4	TGTGCCAGCAGCCAAACAGGGGGCGGCGAGCAGTACTTC	CASSQTGGGEQYF
TRBJ1-4	NA	few	TRBV30	TGTGCCTGGAGCGACGGTATGGGGGATGAAAAACTGTTTTTT	CAWSDGMGDEKLFF
TRBJ2-5	NA	few	TRBV6-5	TGTGCCAGCACGGACAGAAAAGAGACCCAGTACTTC	CASTDRKETQYF
TRBJ2-3	NA	many	TRBV6-1	TGTGCCAGCAGGCACTACTACTCCGGGACGCAATTACCAGATACGCAGTATTTT	CASRHYYSGTQLPDTQYF
TRBJ2-5	TRBD1	few	TRBV19	TGTGCCAGTAGTATTTGGGACAGGTCCCGGGAGACCCAGTACTTC	CASSIWDRSRETQYF
TRBJ1-2	NA	NA	TRBV27	TGTGCCAGCAGTTTAATTCCTAACTATGGCTACACCTTC	CASSLIPNYGYTF
TRBJ2-7	TRBD2	NA	TRBV11-1	TGTGCCAGCAGCTCGGGACTAGCGATCTACGAGCAGTACTTC	CASSSGLAIYEQYF
TRBJ2-3	NA	few	TRBV20-1	TGCAGTGCTACCCACCCGGACAGGACTAGTACAGATACGCAGTATTTT	CSATHPDRTSTDTQYF
TRBJ2-7	NA	NA	TRBV4-1	TGCGCCAGCAGCCAAGATTCCAGGGGAGGCGAGCAGTACTTC	CASSQDSRGGEQYF
TRBJ2-1	NA	NA	TRBV28	TGTGCCAGCACCGAGGGAGGCGATGAGCAGTTCTTC	CASTEGGDEQFF
TRBJ2-2	NA	NA	TRBV6-1	TGTGCCAGCAGTGAAGCAGAGGCAGAACCTTTCGCGAACACCGGGGAGCTGTTTTTT	CASSEAEAEPFANTGELFF
TRBJ2-2	TRBD1	NA	TRBV12-3/TRBV12-4	TGTGCCAGCAGTTCCTGGACAGGGGGGGAGCTGTTTTTT	CASSSWTGGELFF
TRBJ2-2	NA	NA	TRBV20-1	TGCAGTGCTGGGACGGGGAACACCGGGGAGCTGTTTTTT	CSAGTGNTGELFF
TRBJ2-3	NA	NA	TRBV12-3/TRBV12-4	TGTGCCAGCACCTGGGGCGGCTACACAGATACGCAGTATTTT	CASTWGGYTDTQYF
TRBJ2-1	TRBD1	few	TRBV7-8	TGTGCCAGCAGCCCAAAGGGGGGACAGGGACCCTACAATGAGCAGTTCTTC	CASSPKGGQGPYNEQFF
TRBJ2-2	NA	few	TRBV28	TGTGCCAGCACCGAGAGGGGCAGCAACACCGGGGAGCTGTTTTTT	CASTERGSNTGELFF
TRBJ1-1	NA	NA	TRBV12-3/TRBV12-4	TGTGCCAGCAGTGGGGCTGACAGTCTGAACACTGAAGCTTTCTTT	CASSGADSLNTEAFF
TRBJ1-1	NA	NA	TRBV2	TGTGCCAGCAGTGATGTGCTGAGGGCTGAAGCTTTCTTT	CASSDVLRAEAFF
TRBJ2-7	NA	NA	TRBV13	TGTGCCAGCAGCTTAAGTTCAGGGAAAACCTACGAGCAGTACTTC	CASSLSSGKTYEQYF
TRBJ1-5	NA	NA	TRBV12-3/TRBV12-4	TGTGCCAGCAAAATTCGAGGGTTCGGCAATCAGCCCCAGCATTTT	CASKIRGFGNQPQHF
TRBJ1-1	NA	NA	TRBV29-1	TGCAGCGTTGACAGCGGTGAGAACACTGAAGCTTTCTTT	CSVDSGENTEAFF
TRBJ1-2	NA	NA	TRBV7-9	TGTGCCAGCAGCTTAGGACACAGCTATGGCTACACCTTC	CASSLGHSYGYTF
TRBJ2-1	TRBD1	few	TRBV3-1	TGTGCCAGCAGCCAAGCGGGACAACCAGGGGGCCGTGAGCAGTTCTTC	CASSQAGQPGGREQFF
TRBJ2-1	TRBD2	NA	TRBV9	TGTGCCAGCAGCGCGACTAGCTGGGAACATTCGAGAAATGAGCAGTTCTTC	CASSATSWEHSRNEQFF
TRBJ2-5	NA	many	TRBV6-5	TGTGCCAGCAGTTACGGGCAGGGATTTGAGACCCAGTACTTC	CASSYGQGFETQYF
TRBJ2-1	NA	few	TRBV24-1	TGTGCCACTGGTCAGCAATACAATGAGCAGTTCTTC	CATGQQYNEQFF
TRBJ2-1	NA	NA	TRBV7-9	TGTGCCAGCAGCCCCTTGAAGACCAATGAGCAGTTCTTC	CASSPLKTNEQFF
TRBJ2-2	NA	many	TRBV12-3/TRBV12-4	TGTGCCAGCACTCGGATCGGGGAGCTGTTTTTT	CASTRIGELFF
TRBJ1-1	NA	NA	TRBV20-1	TGCAGTGCTAGTCAACTTGGACGGGAGAACACTGAAGCTTTCTTT	CSASQLGRENTEAFF
TRBJ2-3	NA	NA	TRBV12-3/TRBV12-4	TGTGCCAGCAGAGAAGATGGTGCAGATACGCAGTATTTT	CASREDGADTQYF
TRBJ2-7	TRBD1	many	TRBV12-3/TRBV12-4	TGTGCCAGCAGTGAGGACAGGGACTACGAGCAGTACTTC	CASSEDRDYEQYF
TRBJ2-1	NA	once	TRBV5-1	TGCGCCAGCAGCTTGGGACCCCCTTACAATGAGCAGTTCTTC	CASSLGPPYNEQFF
TRBJ1-1	TRBD1	few	TRBV20-1	TGCAGTGCTACAACAGGGGGGACAGGGACTGGGGGCACTGAAGCTTTCTTT	CSATTGGTGTGGTEAFF
TRBJ2-1	NA	many	TRBV12-3/TRBV12-4	TGTGCCAGCAGTTTAGTTGGCAGGGATAATGAGCAGTTCTTC	CASSLVGRDNEQFF
TRBJ2-5	TRBD2	few	TRBV7-8	TGTGCCAGCGGGCTGGCGGGGGGGATGGAGACCCAGTACTTC	CASGLAGGMETQYF
TRBJ1-6	TRBD1	few	TRBV28	TGTGCCAGCAGTCCGGACAGGGTGGTCTCACCCCTCCACTTT	CASSPDRVVSPLHF
TRBJ2-3	TRBD1	NA	TRBV7-3	TGTGCCAGCAGCCCGTACGGACAGGGCAGCACAGATACGCAGTATTTT	CASSPYGQGSTDTQYF
TRBJ1-2	TRBD1	few	TRBV12-3/TRBV12-4	TGTGCCAGCAGTCGGACAGGGGGCGACGGCTACACCTTC	CASSRTGGDGYTF
TRBJ2-5	NA	few	TRBV4-1	TGCGCCAGCAGCCAAGATCTTCGTTACCAAGAGACCCAGTACTTC	CASSQDLRYQETQYF
TRBJ2-3	TRBD1	NA	TRBV4-1	TGCGCCAGCAGCCAAGATAGGACAGGGGGCACAGATACGCAGTATTTT	CASSQDRTGGTDTQYF
TRBJ2-7	NA	NA	TRBV6-4	TGTGCCAGCACCCGGGACCTTAAGATCTACGAGCAGTACTTC	CASTRDLKIYEQYF
TRBJ2-5	TRBD2	few	TRBV6-1	TGTGCCAGCAGTCCCGGACTAGCGGGGGTTAAAGAGACCCAGTACTTC	CASSPGLAGVKETQYF
TRBJ1-2	NA	NA	TRBV6-1	TGTGCCAGCAGCCACGGGGTCGACAGGAGCGGTGGCTACACCTTC	CASSHGVDRSGGYTF
TRBJ2-3	TRBD2	few	TRBV7-9	TGTGCCAGCAGCTTAGCGCGGGGGTCAGATACGCAGTATTTT	CASSLARGSDTQYF
TRBJ2-7	NA	NA	TRBV27	TGTGCCAGCAGTTTAAGGGGAGGAATCGTCTACGAGCAGTACTTC	CASSLRGGIVYEQYF
TRBJ2-1	NA	NA	TRBV7-9	TGTGCCAGCAGCTTAGACAGGGAAGGTACCGATGAGCAGTTCTTC	CASSLDREGTDEQFF
TRBJ2-7	NA	NA	TRBV27	TGTGCCAGCAGTTATGGGGACCGCTACGAGCAGTACTTC	CASSYGDRYEQYF
TRBJ2-7	NA	NA	TRBV4-1	TGCGCCAGCAGCCAAGAACTGGGACGATACTACGAGCAGTACTTC	CASSQELGRYYEQYF